The clone carrying this TCR beta chain was seen a few times. Germline values: CDR1 DFQATT, CDR2 SNEGSKA (reference sequence). This CDR3 region has 17 residues. The V end was cut by 3 bases, the J end by 0 bases, with 20 bases between. The data belong to a study of patients and donors after allogeneic stem cell transplantation. Each CDR3 protein is one row after TCRdb ran MiXCR on the RT-PCR reads. This sample carries some 200,000 distinct CDR3 sequences, less than 45% of them seen once, and the ten largest clones take about 30%. The chain joins TRBV20-1 to TRBJ1-2; D possibly corresponds to TRBD1 (6 bases). Sequencing was performed on blood, either unsorted or a sorted T cell fraction (not recorded which). This TCR was sampled from a human donor who was either an allogeneic HSCT recipient or a stem cell or donor lymphocyte infusion donor (not recorded which). It is not recorded whose cells these are; they may come from a transplant donor. The CDR3 protein is CSASLAGTLTANYGYTF. In DNA, the CDR3 is TGCAGTGCTAGCCTGGCCGGGACACTAACAGCTAACTATGGCTACACCTTC.